This entry describes one T cell receptor (beta chain). The data originate from a study of control samples from healthy donors and cancer patients. Sequencing was performed with immunoSEQ multiplex PCR; in TCRdb, only in-frame clones are kept and a portion is missing. Of 45,000 or so clones listed, around 90% were seen once; the top ten hold 22%. J gave up 0 bases and V 5 bases, and 16 bases lay outside the gene matches. The CDR3 runs to 19 residues. From germline, CDR1 is SGHTA and CDR2 FQGTGA. The sequence came from a middle-aged woman with head and neck cancer. The chain has TRBV7-3 and TRBJ2-3; 8 positions agree with TRBD2. Sequencing input: PBMCs. The CDR3: CASSLSGRPVWESTDTQYF. For the CDR3, the DNA is TGTGCCAGCAGCCTCAGCGGGAGACCAGTATGGGAGAGCACAGATACGCAGTATTTT.